The rows below give T cell receptor beta chains drawn from one sample of a study of T cell responses to AZD1222 COVID-19 vaccine. TCRdb's copy holds only in-frame clones and misses some; the assay was immunoSEQ multiplex PCR. Here the sample spans fewer than 65,000 clones, around four fifths being singletons. Material: peripheral blood, obtained on day 0 of AZD1222 vaccination. The receptor set was obtained from an adult in good health. Both conserved end residues are part of each CDR3. A D gene is named only where the DNA matches it firmly. Only part of the rows carry a size: once, few, many, or a class if the clone is expanded.

J gene: TRBJ1-6
V gene: TRBV7-2
clone size: NA
D gene: NA
CDR3 protein: CASSPYSDKGPLHF
CDR3 DNA: TGTGCCAGCAGCCCCTACAGCGATAAGGGGCCCCTCCACTTT

J gene: TRBJ2-1
V gene: TRBV6-6
clone size: NA
D gene: NA
CDR3 protein: CASSLPPTVLQTDEQFF
CDR3 DNA: TGTGCCAGCAGTCTACCCCCCACAGTCCTGCAAACGGATGAGCAGTTCTTC

J gene: TRBJ2-1
V gene: TRBV19
clone size: NA
D gene: TRBD2
CDR3 protein: CASSIAGGWDEQFF
CDR3 DNA: TGTGCCAGTAGTATTGCGGGAGGCTGGGATGAGCAGTTCTTC

J gene: TRBJ2-1
V gene: TRBV6-5
clone size: NA
D gene: NA
CDR3 protein: CASSSTSGPRNEQFF
CDR3 DNA: TGTGCCAGCTCCTCAACCAGCGGCCCGCGGAATGAGCAGTTCTTC

J gene: TRBJ1-4
V gene: TRBV15
clone size: NA
D gene: NA
CDR3 protein: CATSRERDEKLFF
CDR3 DNA: TGTGCCACCAGCAGGGAACGGGATGAAAAACTGTTTTTT

J gene: TRBJ1-2
V gene: TRBV15
clone size: NA
D gene: TRBD1
CDR3 protein: CATSRRQGDHTF
CDR3 DNA: TGTGCCACCAGCAGAAGACAGGGGGACCACACCTTC

J gene: TRBJ1-3
V gene: TRBV7-2
clone size: NA
D gene: NA
CDR3 protein: CASSPKQRPGNTIYF
CDR3 DNA: TGTGCCAGCAGCCCAAAACAGCGCCCTGGAAACACCATATATTTT

J gene: TRBJ2-2
V gene: TRBV18
clone size: NA
D gene: NA
CDR3 protein: CASSRSGTGELFF
CDR3 DNA: TGTGCCAGCTCACGGTCAGGCACCGGGGAGCTGTTTTTT

J gene: TRBJ1-5
V gene: TRBV6-1
clone size: NA
D gene: NA
CDR3 protein: CASSESPGLNQPQHF
CDR3 DNA: TGTGCCAGCAGTGAGAGTCCGGGACTGAATCAGCCCCAGCATTTT

J gene: TRBJ1-1
V gene: TRBV19
clone size: NA
D gene: TRBD1
CDR3 protein: CASAETGGGYTEAFF
CDR3 DNA: TGTGCCAGTGCTGAGACAGGGGGCGGTTACACTGAAGCTTTCTTT

J gene: TRBJ1-1
V gene: TRBV4-1
clone size: once
D gene: NA
CDR3 protein: CASSHQANTEAFF
CDR3 DNA: TGCGCCAGCAGCCACCAGGCGAACACTGAAGCTTTCTTT

J gene: TRBJ1-2
V gene: TRBV5-4
clone size: NA
D gene: NA
CDR3 protein: CASSQPAAGVQYGYTF
CDR3 DNA: TGTGCCAGCAGTCAGCCCGCGGCGGGGGTGCAATATGGCTACACCTTC

J gene: TRBJ1-6
V gene: TRBV7-2
clone size: NA
D gene: TRBD1
CDR3 protein: CASSFDRGRLNSPLHF
CDR3 DNA: TGTGCCAGCAGCTTTGACAGGGGAAGGCTTAATTCACCCCTCCACTTT

J gene: TRBJ2-7
V gene: TRBV28
clone size: NA
D gene: NA
CDR3 protein: CASSPRRQLAYEQYF
CDR3 DNA: TGTGCCAGCAGTCCCCGTCGGCAACTAGCCTACGAGCAGTACTTC

J gene: TRBJ2-2
V gene: TRBV10-1
clone size: once
D gene: NA
CDR3 protein: CASSDLGADTGELFF
CDR3 DNA: TGCGCCAGCAGTGACTTAGGAGCGGACACCGGGGAGCTGTTTTTT

J gene: TRBJ1-4
V gene: TRBV7-2
clone size: NA
D gene: TRBD1
CDR3 protein: CASSPQGAREKLFF
CDR3 DNA: TGTGCCAGCAGCCCGCAGGGGGCGCGCGAAAAACTGTTTTTT

J gene: TRBJ2-2
V gene: TRBV6-5
clone size: few
D gene: TRBD1
CDR3 protein: CASRRTGVRTGELFF
CDR3 DNA: TGTGCCAGCAGACGGACAGGGGTACGGACCGGGGAGCTGTTTTTT

J gene: TRBJ2-7
V gene: TRBV12-3/TRBV12-4
clone size: NA
D gene: TRBD1
CDR3 protein: CASRPDRAYEQYF
CDR3 DNA: TGTGCCAGCAGGCCGGACAGGGCCTACGAGCAGTACTTC

J gene: TRBJ1-5
V gene: TRBV19
clone size: NA
D gene: NA
CDR3 protein: CASRTEYSNQPQHF
CDR3 DNA: TGTGCCAGTAGAACGGAATATAGCAATCAGCCCCAGCATTTT

J gene: TRBJ2-7
V gene: TRBV7-9
clone size: NA
D gene: NA
CDR3 protein: CASSLSTGRVQDEQYF
CDR3 DNA: TGTGCCAGCAGCTTATCTACAGGGCGAGTCCAGGACGAGCAGTACTTC

J gene: TRBJ2-1
V gene: TRBV29-1
clone size: NA
D gene: NA
CDR3 protein: CSVEHPSYNEQFF
CDR3 DNA: TGCAGCGTTGAACACCCCTCCTACAATGAGCAGTTCTTC

J gene: TRBJ2-1
V gene: TRBV6-5
clone size: NA
D gene: NA
CDR3 protein: CASSYEGAADNEQFF
CDR3 DNA: TGTGCCAGCAGTTACGAGGGCGCTGCTGACAATGAGCAGTTCTTC

J gene: TRBJ2-4
V gene: TRBV15
clone size: NA
D gene: NA
CDR3 protein: CATSSPTQTGLAKNIQYF
CDR3 DNA: TGTGCCACCAGCAGCCCCACCCAGACGGGATTAGCCAAAAACATTCAGTACTTC

J gene: TRBJ1-1
V gene: TRBV6-5
clone size: NA
D gene: TRBD1
CDR3 protein: CASSSSQGVSEAFF
CDR3 DNA: TGTGCCAGCAGTTCTTCTCAGGGGGTTAGTGAAGCTTTCTTT

J gene: TRBJ2-6
V gene: TRBV5-1
clone size: NA
D gene: TRBD1
CDR3 protein: CASSSQLPGQVINVLTF
CDR3 DNA: TGCGCCAGCAGTAGTCAACTACCGGGACAGGTAATCAACGTCCTGACTTTC

J gene: TRBJ1-2
V gene: TRBV7-9
clone size: NA
D gene: NA
CDR3 protein: CASSLAEGIPNYGYTF
CDR3 DNA: TGTGCCAGCAGCTTAGCGGAGGGGATTCCTAACTATGGCTACACCTTC

J gene: TRBJ1-6
V gene: TRBV11-2
clone size: NA
D gene: TRBD1
CDR3 protein: CASSWTGRRSPLHF
CDR3 DNA: TGTGCCAGCAGCTGGACAGGGCGGCGGTCACCCCTCCACTTT

J gene: TRBJ1-2
V gene: TRBV6-5
clone size: NA
D gene: NA
CDR3 protein: CASNPGPNYGYTF
CDR3 DNA: TGTGCCAGCAATCCCGGACCGAACTATGGCTACACCTTC

J gene: TRBJ1-1
V gene: TRBV28
clone size: NA
D gene: NA
CDR3 protein: CASSLSRVVAFF
CDR3 DNA: TGTGCCAGCAGTTTGTCAAGGGTTGTCGCTTTCTTT

J gene: TRBJ1-1
V gene: TRBV19
clone size: NA
D gene: NA
CDR3 protein: CASSWASRNTEAFF
CDR3 DNA: TGTGCCAGTAGTTGGGCGAGCAGGAACACTGAAGCTTTCTTT

J gene: TRBJ2-7
V gene: TRBV28
clone size: NA
D gene: NA
CDR3 protein: CASSLGSEPYEQYF
CDR3 DNA: TGTGCCAGCAGTTTGGGTTCAGAACCCTACGAGCAGTACTTC

J gene: TRBJ2-7
V gene: TRBV28
clone size: once
D gene: NA
CDR3 protein: CASSNNDYGSYEQYF
CDR3 DNA: TGTGCCAGCAGCAATAATGACTACGGTTCCTACGAGCAGTACTTC

J gene: TRBJ2-2
V gene: TRBV7-6
clone size: NA
D gene: NA
CDR3 protein: CASSGYRVRELFF
CDR3 DNA: TGTGCCAGCAGCGGCTACAGGGTCAGGGAGCTGTTTTTT

J gene: TRBJ1-5
V gene: TRBV29-1
clone size: NA
D gene: NA
CDR3 protein: CSVADGGRPQHF
CDR3 DNA: TGCAGCGTCGCCGACGGAGGCCGGCCCCAGCATTTT

J gene: TRBJ2-1
V gene: TRBV4-2
clone size: NA
D gene: NA
CDR3 protein: CASSPPRAGNEQFF
CDR3 DNA: TGTGCCAGCAGCCCCCCCAGGGCTGGAAATGAGCAGTTCTTC

J gene: TRBJ2-5
V gene: TRBV6-5
clone size: NA
D gene: NA
CDR3 protein: CASSTGLQETQYF
CDR3 DNA: TGTGCCAGCAGTACGGGTCTCCAAGAGACCCAGTACTTC

J gene: TRBJ2-7
V gene: TRBV24-1
clone size: once
D gene: NA
CDR3 protein: CATSDSTSYEQYF
CDR3 DNA: TGTGCCACCAGTGATTCTACCTCCTACGAGCAGTACTTC

J gene: TRBJ2-1
V gene: TRBV27
clone size: once
D gene: TRBD1
CDR3 protein: CATGVRNEQFF
CDR3 DNA: TGTGCGACAGGGGTACGGAATGAGCAGTTCTTC

J gene: TRBJ2-1
V gene: TRBV7-2
clone size: NA
D gene: NA
CDR3 protein: CASSPGGYNEQFF
CDR3 DNA: TGTGCCAGCAGCCCTGGGGGGTACAATGAGCAGTTCTTC

J gene: TRBJ1-2
V gene: TRBV2
clone size: NA
D gene: TRBD1
CDR3 protein: CASSLRTGANYGYTF
CDR3 DNA: TGTGCCAGCAGTCTACGGACAGGGGCTAACTATGGCTACACCTTC

J gene: TRBJ1-3
V gene: TRBV6-5
clone size: NA
D gene: TRBD1
CDR3 protein: CASSYSLRDRGNTIYF
CDR3 DNA: TGTGCCAGCAGTTACAGCCTCCGGGACAGAGGAAACACCATATATTTT

J gene: TRBJ1-4
V gene: TRBV6-5
clone size: NA
D gene: TRBD1
CDR3 protein: CASRAGQVEKLFF
CDR3 DNA: TGTGCCAGCAGGGCGGGACAGGTGGAAAAACTGTTTTTT

J gene: TRBJ1-1
V gene: TRBV7-8
clone size: NA
D gene: TRBD1
CDR3 protein: CAGRDSMNTEAFF
CDR3 DNA: TGTGCGGGACGGGACAGCATGAACACTGAAGCTTTCTTT

J gene: TRBJ2-3
V gene: TRBV18
clone size: NA
D gene: TRBD2
CDR3 protein: CASSPLAPSGTDTQYF
CDR3 DNA: TGTGCCAGCTCACCACTCGCGCCTAGCGGGACAGATACGCAGTATTTT

J gene: TRBJ2-3
V gene: TRBV19
clone size: NA
D gene: TRBD1
CDR3 protein: CASSIQLPGGARDTQYF
CDR3 DNA: TGTGCCAGTAGTATTCAACTACCAGGGGGCGCAAGGGATACGCAGTATTTT

J gene: TRBJ2-3
V gene: TRBV2
clone size: NA
D gene: NA
CDR3 protein: CASSGPTSPDTQYF
CDR3 DNA: TGTGCCAGCAGTGGACCTACAAGTCCAGATACGCAGTATTTT

J gene: TRBJ1-1
V gene: TRBV3-1/TRBV3-2
clone size: NA
D gene: NA
CDR3 protein: CASRRGMNTEAFF
CDR3 DNA: TGTGCCAGCAGAAGGGGCATGAACACTGAAGCTTTCTTT

J gene: TRBJ2-5
V gene: TRBV5-1
clone size: NA
D gene: TRBD2
CDR3 protein: CASSLLPTSGKQETQYF
CDR3 DNA: TGCGCCAGCAGCCTTCTCCCGACTAGCGGGAAACAAGAGACCCAGTACTTC

J gene: TRBJ1-6
V gene: TRBV21-1
clone size: NA
D gene: NA
CDR3 protein: CASSTQVAAKSSYNSPLHF
CDR3 DNA: TGTGCCAGCAGCACGCAGGTAGCGGCTAAGAGCTCCTATAATTCACCCCTCCACTTT

J gene: TRBJ1-3
V gene: TRBV7-7
clone size: NA
D gene: TRBD1
CDR3 protein: CASSPRGGNTIYF
CDR3 DNA: TGTGCTAGCAGTCCCAGGGGGGGAAACACCATATATTTT

J gene: TRBJ1-2
V gene: TRBV28
clone size: NA
D gene: NA
CDR3 protein: CASSSIRQGQNYGYTF
CDR3 DNA: TGTGCCAGCAGTTCTATTCGCCAGGGTCAAAACTATGGCTACACCTTC